These 16 T cell receptor beta chains share one sample of origin, sequenced in a study of T-cell memory formation after mild COVID-19. TCRdb itself ran the 5' RACE reads through MiXCR, one entry per CDR3 protein. The sample records more than 350,000 distinct CDR3 sequences, more than 15% being singletons. What was sequenced was PBMCs or a T cell subset sorted from them (not recorded which). Source of these receptors: a man in his late teens or twenties who had mild COVID-19 (a few samples of this study predate the infection). Cell type and time point are not known.

The chain employs TRBV6-2 or TRBV6-3 and TRBJ2-5, with TRBD2 identical over 8 bases. The CDR3 is 16 amino acids. V gave up 2 bases and J gave up 2 bases; unmatched junction bases: 7. Germline-derived CDR1 and CDR2 are MNHEY and SVGEGT. The CDR3 bases are TGTGCCAGCAGTTACGCGTCCCGGGGGGGACAAGAGACCCAGTACTTC. Its translation is CASSYASRGGQETQYF.

This clonotype turned up a few times. This chain links TRBV7-3 with TRBJ2-1, with 10 bases matching TRBD2. Trimming at V came to 3 bases and at J to 13 bases, leaving 6 bases not matched to a gene. CDR1 is SGHTA, CDR2 FQGTGA, per germline. The CDR3 is made up of 13 amino acids. CDR3 sequence: CASSFKTSGPQFF. For the CDR3, the DNA is TGTGCCAGCAGCTTCAAGACTAGCGGGCCACAGTTCTTC.

This clonotype has a handful of counts. The V and J genes are TRBV6-2 or TRBV6-3 and TRBJ1-1; D remains unclear. Germline assignment: CDR1 MNHEY and CDR2 SVGEGT. V lost 7 bases and J lost 0, with 15 bases in between. This CDR3 is 15 amino acids long. The CDR3 coding sequence is TGTGCCAGCACCTTGGGAGGGTCCATGAACACTGAAGCTTTCTTT. Protein: CASTLGGSMNTEAFF.

The chain uses TRBV29-1 and TRBJ2-7; D is uncertain. Trimming removed 6 bases at V and 3 bases at J, with 12 bases between. CDR1 and CDR2 from the germline V gene are SQVTM and ANQGSEA. This CDR3 is 12 amino acids long. This chain's CDR3 is CSVTGSSYEQYF. The CDR3 nucleotides are TGCAGCGTCACCGGGTCTAGCTACGAGCAGTACTTC.

V is TRBV12-3 or TRBV12-4 and J is TRBJ1-1; D unresolved. The CDR3 length is 14 residues. Trimming took 5 bases from V and 8 from J, leaving 18 bases between them. The CDR3 is CASSPRRTATEAFF. DNA of the CDR3: TGTGCCAGCAGTCCTCGTCGGACGGCCACAGAAGCTTTCTTT.

The chain is built from TRBV6-2 or TRBV6-3 and TRBJ1-1; TRBD1 matches 11 bases. Germline V gene data show CDR1 as MNHEY and CDR2 as SVGEGT. The CDR3 extends over 17 amino acids. After removal of 6 bases from V and 0 bases from J, the junction contained 9 bases not matched to a gene. The CDR3 nucleotides read TGTGCCAGCAGACAAACCGGGACAGGGGGGATGAACACTGAAGCTTTCTTT. Residues: CASRQTGTGGMNTEAFF.

This clonotype came up a few times. The chain has TRBV24-1 and TRBJ2-3; unclear D gene. The germline V and J ends were trimmed by 3 bases and 1 base, with 4 bases remaining between them. CDR3 size: 13 residues. CDR1 is KGHDR and CDR2 is SFDVKD in the germline V gene. The CDR3 DNA is TGTGCCACCAGTGATGGTGGCACAGATACGCAGTATTTT. This encodes CATSDGGTDTQYF.

This clonotype was picked up a small number of times. The chain employs TRBV5-6 and TRBJ2-7; TRBD1 or TRBD2 may be the D gene (7 bases each). This CDR3 is built from 14 residues. The V end lost 3 bases, the J end lost 6 bases, and 16 bases lay between the germline ends. Germline V gene data show CDR1 as SGHDT and CDR2 as YYEEEE. CDR3 sequence (DNA): TGTGCCAGCAGCTCCCCCAGGGGGGGATCCGAGCAGTACTTC. Translation gives CASSSPRGGSEQYF.

This clonotype was counted only a few times. The V gene is TRBV11-2, the J gene TRBJ1-2; no clear D. Germline V gives CDR1 SGHAT, CDR2 FQNNGV. The CDR3 is made up of 14 amino acids. With 1 base removed from V and 4 bases from J, the gap between germline ends came to 10 bases. CDR3 nucleotide sequence: TGTGCCAGCAGCTTAGTTCGGGCGGCCTATGGCTACACCTTC. Translated: CASSLVRAAYGYTF.

The V and J genes are TRBV28 and TRBJ2-7; 7 bases map to TRBD2. CDR1 and CDR2 from the germline V gene are MDHEN and SYDVKM. The ends lost 2 bases at V and 0 bases at J; junction bases unmatched: 4. The CDR3 is 15 amino acids. CDR3 in DNA: TGTGCCAGCAGTTTAGGTCAGCGGGGCTCCTACGAGCAGTACGTC. Its protein product is CASSLGQRGSYEQYV.

The rearrangement links TRBV7-9 to TRBJ1-3, with unresolved D. Trimming removed 7 bases from V and 6 bases from J, with 16 bases in between. CDR3 length: 14 amino acids. In germline, CDR1 is SEHNR, CDR2 FQNEAQ (reference sequence). CDR3 DNA sequence: TGTGCCAGCACCACGCCGGGAGTGGTAAACACCATATATTTT. This encodes CASTTPGVVNTIYF. Looking up the rest from reference TRBV7-9 and TRBJ1-3 gives the full variable domain: DTGVSQNPRHKITKRGQNVTFRCDPISEHNRLYWYRQTLGQGPEFLTYFQNEAQLEKSRLLSDRFSAERPKGSFSTLEIQRTEQGDSAMYLCASTTPGVVNTIYFGEGSWLTVV.

This clonotype was found many times. The rearrangement uses TRBV20-1 and TRBJ2-1; tentative D call: TRBD2 (7 bases). This CDR3 has 11 residues. Germline CDR1 DFQATT, CDR2 SNEGSKA (reference sequence). With 5 bases removed from V and 13 bases from J, the gap between germline ends came to 15 bases. The CDR3 reads CSAGGGGPQFF. CDR3 in DNA: TGCAGTGCTGGAGGGGGGGGCCCTCAGTTCTTC.

The chain recombines TRBV9 with TRBJ2-5; D may match TRBD1 or TRBD2 (7 bases each). Per the germline V gene, CDR1 is SGDLS and CDR2 is YYNGEE. Trimming took off 3 bases at V and 2 bases at J, with 11 bases between the two ends. The length of the CDR3 is 14 residues. The chain's CDR3 is CASSGGGQQETQYF. CDR3 DNA: TGTGCCAGCAGCGGCGGGGGACAGCAAGAGACCCAGTACTTC. Variable domain in full (rest from reference TRBV9 and TRBJ2-5): DSGVTQTPKHLITATGQRVTLRCSPRSGDLSVYWYQQSLDQGLQFLIQYYNGEERAKGNILERFSAQQFPDLHSELNLSSLELGDSALYFCASSGGGQQETQYFGPGTRLLVL.

The rearrangement links TRBV12-3 or TRBV12-4 to TRBJ2-2; no definite D call. This CDR3 is built from 14 residues. With 6 bases removed from V and 3 bases from J, the gap between germline ends came to 11 bases. The CDR3 nucleotides are TGTGCCAGCAGGGTTAACCCACACACCGGGGAGCTGTTTTTT. Translated, it gives CASRVNPHTGELFF.

This clonotype was seen more than once but under ten times. The rearrangement uses TRBV4-1 and TRBJ2-5, with 8 bases matching TRBD2. CDR1 and CDR2 (germline): MGHRA, YSYEKL. The CDR3 covers 17 residues. The ends lost 0 bases at V and 5 bases at J; junction bases unmatched: 11. The CDR3 spells CASSQDRSGLAVETQYF. The CDR3 DNA follows: TGCGCCAGCAGCCAAGACAGGTCCGGACTAGCCGTGGAGACCCAGTACTTC.

This clonotype came up a few times. The chain is built from TRBV6-1 and TRBJ1-1; D gene unclear. Germline V gene data show CDR1 as MNHNS and CDR2 as SASEGT. V was trimmed by 2 bases and J by 11 bases, leaving 12 bases between them. CDR3 length equals 12 residues. The CDR3 DNA follows: TGTGCCAGCAGTGAACGGGCAGGACGGGCTTTCTTT. This translates into CASSERAGRAFF.